What follows are 24 T cell receptor beta chains derived from one specimen sequenced in a study of blood T cell repertoires in COVID-19. Clones were read by immunoSEQ multiplex PCR, and TCRdb kept only the in-frame ones, dropping some. The table has 150,000 to 170,000 clones, roughly four fifths seen once; the top ten hold 9.5% to 13%. Sequenced material: peripheral blood. The receptors come from a woman in her sixties with COVID-19, enrolled during active disease.

V usage is TRBV21-1 and J usage is TRBJ1-5; the table gives TRBD1 as D, unverified against the DNA. TRBV21-1 is an annotated pseudogene. This CDR3 has 14 residues. The CDR3 loop is CASLGTGENQPQHF. In DNA, the CDR3 is TGTGCCAGCTTAGGGACAGGGGAAAATCAGCCCCAGCATTTT.

As concerns this clone: The same CDR3 can be traced to other DNA sequences in this sample. This chain links TRBV7-9 with TRBJ2-3; 12 bases are a match to TRBD2. The CDR3 has 15 amino acids. V lost 6 bases and J lost 4; bases outside the gene matches: 5. Germline loops: CDR1 SEHNR, CDR2 FQNEAQ (reference sequence). CDR3 loop: CASSILAGGPDTQYF. The CDR3 region has the DNA TGTGCCAGCAGTATTCTAGCGGGGGGGCCAGATACGCAGTATTTT.

J is TRBJ1-1 and V is TRBV19, with TRBD1 matching 9 bases. V shed 2 bases, J shed 2 bases, and the junction held 9 bases outside the gene matches. The CDR3 sequence is 17 residues long. Germline V lookup: CDR1 LNHDA, CDR2 SQIVND (reference sequence). The CDR3 spells CASSIPRTGAKNTEAFF. In DNA form, the CDR3 reads TGTGCCAGTAGTATACCAAGGACAGGGGCAAAAAACACTGAAGCTTTCTTT.

The gene calls are TRBV5-1 and TRBJ2-5; TRBD2 aligns across 8 bases. Germline V gene sequence: CDR1 SGHRS, CDR2 YFSETQ. The CDR3 is made up of 13 amino acids. Trimming removed 0 bases from V and 5 bases from J; junction bases left unmatched: 0. The CDR3: CASSLGLAETQYF. In nucleotides, the CDR3 is TGCGCCAGCAGCTTGGGACTAGCGGAGACCCAGTACTTC.

The chain couples TRBV10-2 to TRBJ1-2, with TRBD1 matching 7 bases. The length of the CDR3 is 13 residues. Per germline, CDR1 WSHSY and CDR2 SAAADI. Trimming cost V 5 bases and J 4 bases; bases outside gene matches: 4. The CDR3 protein is CASSLQGSYGYTF. DNA of the CDR3: TGCGCCAGCAGTCTACAGGGGTCCTATGGCTACACCTTC.

The J gene is TRBJ1-2, the V gene TRBV6-1; TRBD1 matches 7 bases. V trimming: 3 bases; J trimming: 0 bases; junction bases outside the gene matches: 4. This CDR3 has 15 amino acids. Germline CDR1 reads MNHNS; CDR2 reads SASEGT. The CDR3 loop reads CASSDATGSNYGYTF. The CDR3 coding sequence is TGTGCCAGCAGTGACGCGACAGGGTCTAACTATGGCTACACCTTC.

The rearrangement uses TRBV9 and TRBJ2-2; D is undetermined. Germline CDR1 and CDR2: SGDLS and YYNGEE. V shed 0 bases and J shed 2 bases, with 5 bases lying between them. The CDR3 runs 14 residues. The CDR3 loop reads CASSVGLNTGELFF. The CDR3, as DNA: TGTGCCAGCAGCGTAGGTCTAAACACCGGGGAGCTGTTTTTT.

This clone was observed a single time. The rearrangement joins TRBV11-2 to TRBJ1-4; D remains unclear. Trimming cost V 1 base and J 4 bases, with 4 bases left between them. Germline CDR1 SGHAT, CDR2 FQNNGV. The CDR3 runs 13 residues. CDR3 in DNA: TGTGCCAGCAGCTTAGCTATTAATGAAAAACTGTTTTTT. The encoded protein is CASSLAINEKLFF.

The chain links TRBV7-3 to TRBJ2-2; 13 nucleotides match TRBD2. Germline V gene data show CDR1 as SGHTA and CDR2 as FQGTGA. J gave up 4 bases and V 5 bases, and 4 bases lay outside the gene matches. The CDR3 spans 16 residues. CDR3 sequence reads: CASSPTSGRFTGELFF. CDR3 DNA: TGTGCCAGCAGCCCGACTAGCGGGAGGTTCACCGGGGAGCTGTTTTTT.

The CDR3 region is CASRRTGTGDSWTF. The DNA for the CDR3 is TGTGCCAGCAGGCGGACCGGGACAGGGGACTCCTGGACCTTC. The chain employs TRBV6-5 and TRBJ1-2, with 10 positions matching TRBD1. The CDR3 spans 14 residues. The germline CDR1 and CDR2 sequences are MNHEY and SVGAGI. Trimming took 6 bases from V and 14 from J; bases not matched to a gene: 15.

The table lists this clone with a few counts. The CDR3 region is CASSFPPFTEAFF. The CDR3 DNA is TGTGCCAGCAGCTTCCCCCCGTTCACTGAAGCTTTCTTT. The chain employs TRBV7-3 and TRBJ1-1, with D uncertain. The CDR3 runs 13 residues. Germline V gene lookup returns CDR1 SGHTA and CDR2 FQGTGA. With 3 bases removed from V and 4 bases from J, the gap between germline ends came to 9 bases.

The chain recombines TRBV27 with TRBJ1-5, with D hard to call. The germline V gene has CDR1 MNHEY and CDR2 SMNVEV (reference sequence). The CDR3 is 13 amino acids. V lost 4 bases and J 5 bases, leaving 9 bases between the germline ends. The CDR3 DNA reads TGTGCCAGCAGTTGGTCGGTCGATCAGCCCCAGCATTTT. This gives the protein CASSWSVDQPQHF.

The chain combines TRBV3-1 (or the pseudogene TRBV3-2) with TRBJ2-3, with 11 positions matching TRBD2. The germline V gene has CDR1 LGHDT and CDR2 YNNKEL (reference sequence). The CDR3 extends over 16 amino acids. Trimming cost V 5 bases and J 1 base; bases outside gene matches: 5. In nucleotides, the CDR3 is TGTGCCAGCAGCAAAAGGGGACTAGCGGGCACAGATACGCAGTATTTT. Protein: CASSKRGLAGTDTQYF.

The V gene is TRBV2, the J gene TRBJ1-1, with D hard to call. Germline V gene lookup returns CDR1 SNHLY and CDR2 FYNNEI. Trimming took off 2 bases at V and 4 bases at J, with 8 bases between the two ends. The CDR3 has 13 residues. As DNA, the CDR3 is TGTGCCAGCAGTGAAAGAGGTATCACTGAAGCTTTCTTT. It specifies CASSERGITEAFF.

CDR3 loop: CASSLVPAGGLDEQFF. In nucleotides, the CDR3 is TGTGCCAGCAGCTTAGTACCAGCGGGAGGATTGGATGAGCAGTTCTTC. V usage is TRBV11-2 and J usage is TRBJ2-1; 9 bases agree with TRBD2. Germline assignment: CDR1 SGHAT and CDR2 FQNNGV. V dropped 1 base and J dropped 8; count of bases not matched to a gene: 9. CDR3 length: 16 amino acids.

The chain combines TRBV9 with TRBJ2-1; 7 nucleotides match TRBD1. CDR1 SGDLS and CDR2 YYNGEE come from the germline V gene. The CDR3 has 12 residues. The V segment lost 3 bases and the J segment 14 bases; nucleotides outside the gene matches: 8. The CDR3 region is CASSASTGYKFF. In DNA form, the CDR3 reads TGTGCCAGCAGCGCTTCGACAGGGTACAAGTTCTTC.

CDR3 residues: CASSPGTANIQYF. Here the CDR3 DNA reads TGTGCCAGCAGCCCTGGGACAGCCAACATTCAGTACTTC. This chain connects TRBV7-9 to TRBJ2-4, with 7 bases identical to TRBD1. The trim removed 5 bases at V and 7 bases at J, leaving 5 bases unmatched. This CDR3 spans 13 amino acids. The germline gives CDR1 SEHNR, CDR2 FQNEAQ (reference sequence).

This chain's CDR3 is CASTGGASGYTF. In DNA form, the CDR3 reads TGTGCCAGTACAGGGGGCGCTTCTGGCTACACCTTC. This sequence joins TRBV6-5 and TRBJ1-2; TRBD1 matches at 9 bases. This CDR3 is 12 amino acids long. V lost 9 bases to trimming and J lost 7 bases; unmatched junction nucleotides: 6. CDR1 and CDR2 from the germline V gene are MNHEY and SVGAGI.

V gene TRBV7-9 combines with J gene TRBJ1-4; possibly TRBD1 for D (5 bases). Trimming took 5 bases from V and 7 from J, leaving 17 bases between them. Germline CDR1 SEHNR, CDR2 FQNEAQ (reference sequence). This CDR3 region has 15 residues. The CDR3 loop reads CASSPPGLGVEKLFF. The CDR3 DNA sequence: TGTGCCAGCAGCCCGCCGGGTCTAGGGGTTGAAAAACTGTTTTTT. The full variable domain, with the rest looked up from reference TRBV7-9 and TRBJ1-4, is DTGVSQNPRHKITKRGQNVTFRCDPISEHNRLYWYRQTLGQGPEFLTYFQNEAQLEKSRLLSDRFSAERPKGSFSTLEIQRTEQGDSAMYLCASSPPGLGVEKLFFGSGTQLSVL.

The chain carries TRBV5-1 and TRBJ2-5; 8 bases match TRBD2. CDR3 length: 14 residues. CDR1 is SGHRS, CDR2 YFSETQ, per germline. Trimming removed 4 bases from V and 0 bases from J; junction bases left unmatched: 2. The CDR3 protein is CASSAGGYQETQYF. CDR3 DNA sequence: TGCGCCAGCAGCGCGGGAGGATACCAAGAGACCCAGTACTTC.

This chain links TRBV6-5 with TRBJ2-1; 7 bases match TRBD1. Germline CDR1 reads MNHEY; CDR2 reads SVGAGI. The CDR3 covers 14 residues. V lost 6 bases and J lost 7; bases outside the gene matches: 9. The CDR3 DNA reads as TGTGCCAGCAGCGGAGACAGGGTTTCGAATGAGCAGTTCTTC. The encoded protein is CASSGDRVSNEQFF.

J is TRBJ2-7 and V is TRBV5-1; TRBD2 matches 8 bases. Germline trimming cut 0 bases from V and 6 bases from J; bases unmatched to any gene: 5. The CDR3 is made up of 14 amino acids. Germline V gene sequence: CDR1 SGHRS, CDR2 YFSETQ. The CDR3 DNA reads TGCGCCAGCAGCTTGGACGGGGGGGCTCCCGAGCAGTACGTC. Translation: CASSLDGGAPEQYV.

The chain has TRBV11-3 and TRBJ2-6; 7 bases align to TRBD2. The germline V gene has CDR1 SGHNT and CDR2 YENEEA. J gave up 0 bases and V 5 bases, and 4 bases lay outside the gene matches. This CDR3 contains 16 residues. DNA of the CDR3: TGTGCCAGCAGCCGCGGGAGAGTCTCTGGGGCCAACGTCCTGACTTTC. As protein: CASSRGRVSGANVLTF. The entire variable domain, with the rest obtained from reference TRBV11-3 and TRBJ2-6, is as follows: EAGVVQSPRYKIIEKKQPVAFWCNPISGHNTLYWYLQNLGQGPELLIRYENEEAVDDSQLPKDRFSAERLKGVDSTLKIQPAELGDSAVYLCASSRGRVSGANVLTFGAGSRLTVL.

V is TRBV20-1 and J is TRBJ1-2; 10 nucleotides line up with TRBD1. Germline V lookup: CDR1 DFQATT, CDR2 SNEGSKA (reference sequence). The CDR3 extends over 16 amino acids. V shed 3 bases, J shed 1 base, and the junction held 8 bases outside the gene matches. The CDR3 nucleotides are TGCAGTGCTAGTGAGACAGGGGGCGTGAGTAACTATGGCTACACCTTC. Amino acid sequence: CSASETGGVSNYGYTF.